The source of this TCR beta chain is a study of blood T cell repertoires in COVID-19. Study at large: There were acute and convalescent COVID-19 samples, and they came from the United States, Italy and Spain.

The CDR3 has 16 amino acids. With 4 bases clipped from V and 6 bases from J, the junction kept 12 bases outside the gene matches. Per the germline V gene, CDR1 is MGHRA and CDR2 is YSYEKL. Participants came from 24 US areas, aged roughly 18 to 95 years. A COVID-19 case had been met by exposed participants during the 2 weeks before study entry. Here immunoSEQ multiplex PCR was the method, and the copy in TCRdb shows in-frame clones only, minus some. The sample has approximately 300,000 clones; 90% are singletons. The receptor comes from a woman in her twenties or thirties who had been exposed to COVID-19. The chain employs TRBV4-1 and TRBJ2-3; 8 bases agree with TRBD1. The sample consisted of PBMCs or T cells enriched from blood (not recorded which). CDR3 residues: CASSLQTGAYSDTQYF. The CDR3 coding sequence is TGCGCCAGCAGCCTCCAGACAGGGGCCTACAGCGATACGCAGTATTTT.